This T cell receptor (beta chain) was obtained from a study of OX40 agonist ivuxolimab in advanced cancers. Assay: immunoSEQ multiplex PCR; the TCRdb copy retains only in-frame clones and omits some. The sample holds some 40,000 clones, more than 80% seen once. The CDR3 consists of 14 residues. Germline values: CDR1 MDHEN, CDR2 SYDVKM. V was cut by 3 bases and J by 3 bases, with 12 bases left in between. The sample in question was CD4+ or CD8+ T cells sorted from blood, obtained in a trial of the OX40 agonist ivuxolimab. This chain connects TRBV28 to TRBJ2-7; D unclear. The sequence was obtained from an adult with an advanced solid tumor such as melanoma, head and neck, liver or kidney cancer. CDR3 residues: CASSLRAPSYEQYF. The CDR3, as DNA: TGTGCCAGCAGTTTGCGCGCCCCCAGCTACGAGCAGTACTTC.